This TCR beta chain is from a study of breast tumors, draining lymph nodes, adjacent tissues. Overall study results and limits: Tumor TCR diversity was below lymph nodes but above nontumor tissue. Tumor T cell lymph node origin was a supported hypothesis, not proven. Compared with basal-like, luminal-like tumors shared significantly more repertoire with nontumor tissue. Findings are consistent with lymph node origin and intratumoral expansion of most tumor T cells.

TCRdb passed the multiplex PCR reads through MiXCR, listing each CDR3 protein once. Of some 130,000 distinct CDR3 sequences listed, about a fifth are singletons. The lymph nodes were axillary draining lymph nodes from breast cancer patients. CDR3 size: 12 residues. Concerning this clonotype: Its matching antigen is unknown. Given a much more abundant clone one base away, this may be a read error.

This clonotype originated in a female donor with breast cancer. Some clones in this sample may be carry-over from other donors' samples. V gene TRBV12-3 or TRBV12-4 combines with J gene TRBJ2-1; 7 bases fit TRBD2. The material sequenced was axillary lymph node tissue. The CDR3 bases are TGTGCCTGCAGCTCTTCGGGGGGTGAGCAGTTCTTC. Translating gives CACSSSGGEQFF.